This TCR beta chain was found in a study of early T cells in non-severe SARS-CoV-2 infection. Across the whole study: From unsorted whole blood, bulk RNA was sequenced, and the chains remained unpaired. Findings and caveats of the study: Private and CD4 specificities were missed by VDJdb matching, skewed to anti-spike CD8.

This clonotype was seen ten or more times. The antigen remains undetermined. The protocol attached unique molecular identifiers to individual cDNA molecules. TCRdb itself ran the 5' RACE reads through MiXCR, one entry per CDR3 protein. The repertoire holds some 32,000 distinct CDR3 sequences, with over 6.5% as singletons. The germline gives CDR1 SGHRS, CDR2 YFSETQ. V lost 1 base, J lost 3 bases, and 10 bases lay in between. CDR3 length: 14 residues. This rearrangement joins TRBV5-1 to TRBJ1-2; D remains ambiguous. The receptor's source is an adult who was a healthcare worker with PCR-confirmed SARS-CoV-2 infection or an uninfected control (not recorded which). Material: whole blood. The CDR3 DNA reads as TGCGCCAGCAGCTTGAGGTGGAATCACTATGGCTACACCTTC. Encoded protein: CASSLRWNHYGYTF.